The entry below gives a single TCR beta chain sequence along with its context. Its antigen is as yet unknown. These data are taken from a study of T cell repertoires in cytomegalovirus infection. Notes on the study in general: Dominating the ex vivo response were TCR beta clonotypes that were CMV-specific and HLA-C-restricted. Of the TCR beta families, the public ones yielded a cumulative frequency that identified carriers of CMV plus the relevant HLA.

The CDR3 covers 11 residues. Trimming left V 3 bases short and J 7 bases short, with 6 bases between. MiXCR, run by TCRdb on the reads, gives a single entry per CDR3 protein. This sample yields about 180,000 distinct CDR3 sequences, of which approximately 18% are seen a single time; under 30% belongs to the top ten. This chain links TRBV12-3 or TRBV12-4 with TRBJ1-2; D call uncertain. Sequenced: CD8+ T cells from PBMCs. The clonotype was recovered from a human donor in good health (CMV status not recorded). Some clones in this sample may be carry-over from other donors' samples. CDR3 bases: TGTGCCAGCAGTTTCGGACCTGGCTACACCTTC. Translating gives CASSFGPGYTF.